This section outlines one T cell receptor beta chain sequence together with its context. The record originates from a study of blood T cell repertoires in COVID-19. Overall study: There were acute and convalescent COVID-19 samples, and they came from the United States, Italy and Spain.

In germline, CDR1 is MNHEY, CDR2 SMNVEV (reference sequence). The CDR3 length is 17 residues. Trimming stripped 2 bases from V and 6 bases from J, with 20 bases between. Data came from immunoSEQ multiplex PCR; TCRdb stores just in-frame clones and leaves some out. The data hold about 30,000 clones, with 80% observed a single time. The receptor's source is a woman in her 70s with acute or convalescent COVID-19. The chain uses TRBV27 and TRBJ2-1; D might be TRBD1 (5 bases). Sequencing input: peripheral blood. CDR3 sequence: CASSLARQPLSSNEQFF. The DNA for the CDR3 is TGTGCCAGCAGTTTAGCCCGACAGCCCCTTTCTAGCAATGAGCAGTTCTTC.